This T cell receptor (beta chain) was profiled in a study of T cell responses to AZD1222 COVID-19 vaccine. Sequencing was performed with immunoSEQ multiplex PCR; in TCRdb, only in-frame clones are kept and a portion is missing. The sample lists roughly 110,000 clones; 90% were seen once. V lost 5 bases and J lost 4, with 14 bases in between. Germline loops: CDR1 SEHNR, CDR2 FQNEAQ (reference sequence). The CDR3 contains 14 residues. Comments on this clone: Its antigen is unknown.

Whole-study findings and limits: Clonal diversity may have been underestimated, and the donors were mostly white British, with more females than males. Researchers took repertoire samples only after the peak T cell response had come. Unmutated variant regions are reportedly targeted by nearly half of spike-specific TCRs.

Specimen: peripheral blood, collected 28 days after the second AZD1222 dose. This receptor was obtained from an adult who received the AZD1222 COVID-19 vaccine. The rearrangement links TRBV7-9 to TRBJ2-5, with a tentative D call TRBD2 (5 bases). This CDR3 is CASSRNTAGETQYF. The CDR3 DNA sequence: TGTGCCAGCAGCAGGAACACGGCGGGAGAGACCCAGTACTTC.